The rows below give T cell receptor beta chains drawn from one sample of a study of blood T cell repertoires in COVID-19. The table came from immunoSEQ multiplex PCR; TCRdb's copy has only in-frame clones and leaves some out. The table has fewer than 90,000 clones, around 87% seen once. The sequencing input was peripheral blood. These receptors came from a male donor with acute or convalescent COVID-19. Both conserved end residues are part of each CDR3. D genes are given only for firm matches. Only part of the rows carry a size: once, few, many, or a class if the clone is expanded.

d_call | j_call | clone_size | v_call | cdr3_aa | cdr3_nt
. | TRBJ2-1 | . | TRBV6-5 | CASSQVLSSYNEQFF | TGTGCCAGCAGTCAGGTTCTGAGCTCCTACAATGAGCAGTTCTTC
TRBD1 | TRBJ1-2 | once | TRBV7-2 | CASSRDRGYGYTF | TGTGCCAGCAGCCGGGACAGGGGCTATGGCTACACCTTC
TRBD1 | TRBJ2-1 | . | TRBV19 | CASSIRGLSEQGATWDNYNEQFF | TGTGCCAGTAGTATAAGGGGCTTGTCGGAACAGGGGGCAACCTGGGACAACTACAATGAGCAGTTCTTC
. | TRBJ1-6 | . | TRBV18 | CASSPRKGDAGNSPLHF | TGTGCCAGCTCACCACGCAAGGGGGACGCTGGTAACTCACCCCTCCACTTT
TRBD1 | TRBJ2-2 | . | TRBV6-1 | CASSERQGSGELFF | TGTGCCAGCAGTGAACGACAGGGTTCCGGGGAGCTGTTTTTT
TRBD2 | TRBJ2-3 | . | TRBV6-2/TRBV6-3 | CASSFRAAGAGTDTQYF | TGTGCCAGCAGTTTCCGAGCAGCGGGGGCCGGCACAGATACGCAGTATTTT
. | TRBJ2-7 | . | TRBV3-1/TRBV3-2 | CASSQWAGEQYF | TGTGCCAGCAGCCAATGGGCCGGAGAGCAGTACTTC
TRBD1 | TRBJ1-2 | few | TRBV19 | CASSIQGAQHGYTF | TGTGCCAGTAGTATTCAGGGGGCGCAGCATGGCTACACCTTC
. | TRBJ2-6 | once | TRBV5-5 | CASSLAGQSGANVLTF | TGTGCCAGCAGCTTGGCAGGCCAGTCTGGGGCCAACGTCCTGACTTTC
TRBD1 | TRBJ1-5 | . | TRBV2 | CASRVDRGVGQPQHF | TGTGCCAGCAGGGTTGACAGGGGGGTCGGTCAGCCCCAGCATTTT